This T cell receptor (beta chain) emerged from a study of blood T cell repertoires in COVID-19. Study in general: The United States, Italy and Spain were the sources of the acute and convalescent COVID-19 samples. T cells, B-cell-depleted T cells, or PBMCs supplied cDNA or gDNA.

This clone was counted a single time. Per the original methods: Amplification from reference gene primers served as the basis for estimated nucleated cell counts. Only in-frame clones appear in the TCRdb table, and some are missing; sequencing was by immunoSEQ multiplex PCR. V, J and clone size were drawn from that table, and D and trimming were deduced from the DNA. The repertoire consists of around 50,000 clones, with roughly 86% occurring once and the leading ten covering about a sixth. Germline V gives CDR1 LGHDT, CDR2 YNNKEL (reference sequence). The V and J ends lost 6 bases and 4 bases, in that order; junction bases with no gene match: 27. This CDR3 comprises 21 residues.

The sequenced sample consisted of peripheral blood. The gene calls are TRBV3-1 (or the pseudogene TRBV3-2) and TRBJ2-5; 9 bases are shared with TRBD2. The receptor was derived from a man aged 60 to 69 with active or convalescent COVID-19. CDR3: CASRPHQDSGGVFSERETQYF. Here the CDR3 DNA reads TGTGCCAGCAGACCGCATCAAGATAGCGGGGGAGTATTCTCCGAGCGAGAGACCCAGTACTTC.